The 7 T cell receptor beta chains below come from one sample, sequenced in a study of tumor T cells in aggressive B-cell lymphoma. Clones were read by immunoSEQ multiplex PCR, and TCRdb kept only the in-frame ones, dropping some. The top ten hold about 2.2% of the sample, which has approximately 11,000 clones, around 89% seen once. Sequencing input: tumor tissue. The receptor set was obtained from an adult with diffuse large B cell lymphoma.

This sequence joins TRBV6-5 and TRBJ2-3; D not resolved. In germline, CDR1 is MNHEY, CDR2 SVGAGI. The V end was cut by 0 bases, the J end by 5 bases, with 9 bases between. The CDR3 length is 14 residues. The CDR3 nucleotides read TGTGCCAGCAGTTACTCGAAGCAAAGAGATACGCAGTATTTT. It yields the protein CASSYSKQRDTQYF.

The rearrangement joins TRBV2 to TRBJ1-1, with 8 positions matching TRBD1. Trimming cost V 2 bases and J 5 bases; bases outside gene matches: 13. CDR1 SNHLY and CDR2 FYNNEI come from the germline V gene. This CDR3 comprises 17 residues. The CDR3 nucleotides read TGTGCCAGCAGTGAAAGGACAGGGATGGGGAGAAGGACTGAAGCTTTCTTT. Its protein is CASSERTGMGRRTEAFF.

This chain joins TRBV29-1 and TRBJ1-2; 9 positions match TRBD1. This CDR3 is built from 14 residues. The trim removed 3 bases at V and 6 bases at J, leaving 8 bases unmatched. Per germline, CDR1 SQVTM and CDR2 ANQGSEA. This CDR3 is CSVDPGTGSHGYTF. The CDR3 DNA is TGCAGCGTTGACCCGGGGACAGGGAGTCATGGCTACACCTTC.

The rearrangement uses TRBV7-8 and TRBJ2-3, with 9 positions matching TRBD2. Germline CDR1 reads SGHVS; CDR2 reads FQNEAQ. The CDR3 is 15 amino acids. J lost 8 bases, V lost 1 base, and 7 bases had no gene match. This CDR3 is CASSLGLAETLTQYF. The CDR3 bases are TGTGCCAGCAGCTTAGGACTAGCGGAGACCCTTACGCAGTATTTT.

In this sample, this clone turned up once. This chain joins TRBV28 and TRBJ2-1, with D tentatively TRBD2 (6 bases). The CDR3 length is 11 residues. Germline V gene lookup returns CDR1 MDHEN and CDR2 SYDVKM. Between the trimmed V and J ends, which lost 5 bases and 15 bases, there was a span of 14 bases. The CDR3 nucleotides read TGTGCCAGCAGTGTCCGGGACTCTCGGTTCTTC. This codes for CASSVRDSRFF.

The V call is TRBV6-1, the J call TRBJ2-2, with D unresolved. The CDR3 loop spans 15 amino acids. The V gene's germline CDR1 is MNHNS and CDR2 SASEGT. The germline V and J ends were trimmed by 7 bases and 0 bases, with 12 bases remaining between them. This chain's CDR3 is CASKSPGPNTGELFF. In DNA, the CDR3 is TGTGCCAGCAAGTCCCCGGGTCCGAACACCGGGGAGCTGTTTTTT.

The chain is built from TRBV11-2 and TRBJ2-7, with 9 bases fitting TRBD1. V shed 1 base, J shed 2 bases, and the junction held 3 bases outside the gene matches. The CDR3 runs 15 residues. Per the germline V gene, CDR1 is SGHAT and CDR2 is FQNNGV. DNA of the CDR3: TGTGCCAGCAGCTTAGGTACAGGGGGCCCCTACGAGCAGTACTTC. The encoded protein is CASSLGTGGPYEQYF.